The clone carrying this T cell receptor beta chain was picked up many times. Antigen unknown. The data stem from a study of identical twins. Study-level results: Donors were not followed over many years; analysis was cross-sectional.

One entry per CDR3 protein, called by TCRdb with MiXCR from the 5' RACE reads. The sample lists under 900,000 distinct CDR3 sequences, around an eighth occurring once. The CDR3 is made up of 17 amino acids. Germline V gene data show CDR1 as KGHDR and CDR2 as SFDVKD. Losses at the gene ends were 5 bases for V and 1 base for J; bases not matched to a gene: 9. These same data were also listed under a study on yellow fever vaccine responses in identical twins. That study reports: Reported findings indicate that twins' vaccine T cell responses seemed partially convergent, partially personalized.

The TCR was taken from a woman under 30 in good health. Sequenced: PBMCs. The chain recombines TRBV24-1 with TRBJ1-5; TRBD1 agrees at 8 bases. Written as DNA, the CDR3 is TGTGCCACCAGTGGCCCCTCCGGGACAGGAAGCAATCAGCCCCAGCATTTT. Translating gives CATSGPSGTGSNQPQHF.